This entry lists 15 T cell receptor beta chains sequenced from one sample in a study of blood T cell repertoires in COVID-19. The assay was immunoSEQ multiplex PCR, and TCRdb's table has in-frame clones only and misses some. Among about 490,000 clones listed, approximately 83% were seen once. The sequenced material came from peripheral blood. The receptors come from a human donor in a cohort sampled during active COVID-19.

CDR3 protein: CAISDSTGRETQYF. CDR3 in DNA: TGTGCCATCAGTGACTCGACAGGGCGGGAGACCCAGTACTTC. V is TRBV10-3 and J is TRBJ2-5; 7 bases fit TRBD1. CDR1 and CDR2 from the germline V gene are ENHRY and SYGVKD. V lost 3 bases and J lost 5; bases outside the gene matches: 6. CDR3 length: 14 residues.

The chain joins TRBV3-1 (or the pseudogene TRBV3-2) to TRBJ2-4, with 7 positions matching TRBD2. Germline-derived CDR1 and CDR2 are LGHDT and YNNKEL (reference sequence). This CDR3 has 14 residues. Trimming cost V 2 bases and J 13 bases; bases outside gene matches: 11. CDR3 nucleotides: TGTGCCAGCAGCCAATCTGGTGGGCGGGAGATCCAGTACTTC. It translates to CASSQSGGREIQYF.

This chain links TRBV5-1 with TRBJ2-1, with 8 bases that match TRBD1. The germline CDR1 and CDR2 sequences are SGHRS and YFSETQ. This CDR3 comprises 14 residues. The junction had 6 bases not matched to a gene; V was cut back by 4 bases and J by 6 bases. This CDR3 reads CASSLQTGANEQFF. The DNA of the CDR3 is TGCGCCAGCAGCCTCCAGACAGGGGCCAATGAGCAGTTCTTC.

The CDR3 region has the DNA TGCGCCAGCAGCTTGGCTGCTAGCGGGAGGGCCACGACAGATACGCAGTATTTT. The encoded protein is CASSLAASGRATTDTQYF. The rearrangement joins TRBV5-1 to TRBJ2-3; 12 bases are shared with TRBD2. Per germline, CDR1 SGHRS and CDR2 YFSETQ. The junction had 8 bases not matched to a gene; V was cut back by 0 bases and J by 3 bases. The CDR3 is 18 amino acids.

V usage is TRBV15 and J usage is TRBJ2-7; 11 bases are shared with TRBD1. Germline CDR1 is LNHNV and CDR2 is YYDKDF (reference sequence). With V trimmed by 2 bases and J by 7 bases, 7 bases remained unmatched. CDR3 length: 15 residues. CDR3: CATSRLGQGAQEQYF. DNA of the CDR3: TGTGCCACCAGCAGACTCGGACAGGGGGCGCAAGAGCAGTACTTC.

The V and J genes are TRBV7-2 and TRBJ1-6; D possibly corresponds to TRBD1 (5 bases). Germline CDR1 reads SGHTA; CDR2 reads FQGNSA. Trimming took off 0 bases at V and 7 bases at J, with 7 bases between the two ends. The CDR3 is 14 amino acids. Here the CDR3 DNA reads TGTGCCAGCAGCTTAGCCAGGGAAAATTCACCCCTCCACTTT. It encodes CASSLARENSPLHF. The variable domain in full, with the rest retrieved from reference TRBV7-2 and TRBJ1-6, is GAGVSQSPSNKVTEKGKDVELRCDPISGHTALYWYRQSLGQGLEFLIYFQGNSAPDKSGLPSDRFSAERTGGSVSTLTIQRTQQEDSAVYLCASSLARENSPLHFGNGTRLTVT.

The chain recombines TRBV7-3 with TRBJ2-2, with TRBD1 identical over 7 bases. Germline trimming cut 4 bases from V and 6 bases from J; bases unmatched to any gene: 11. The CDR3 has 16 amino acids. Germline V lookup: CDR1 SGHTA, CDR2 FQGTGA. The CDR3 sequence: CASSSLGGVIPGELFF. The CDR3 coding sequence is TGTGCCAGCAGCTCACTAGGGGGCGTAATCCCCGGGGAGCTGTTTTTT.

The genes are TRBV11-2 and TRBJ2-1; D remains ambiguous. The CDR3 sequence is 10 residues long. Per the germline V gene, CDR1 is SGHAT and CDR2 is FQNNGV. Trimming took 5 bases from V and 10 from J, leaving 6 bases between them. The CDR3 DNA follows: TGTGCCAGCAGCCTCCGGGAGCAGTTCTTC. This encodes CASSLREQFF.

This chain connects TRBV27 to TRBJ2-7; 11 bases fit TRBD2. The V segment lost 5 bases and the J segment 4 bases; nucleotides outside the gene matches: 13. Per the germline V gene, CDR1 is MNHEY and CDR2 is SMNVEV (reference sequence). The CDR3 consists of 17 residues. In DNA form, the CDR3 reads TGTGCCAGCAGTCCCCCGGGACTAGCGGTAGCGGGGTACGAGCAGTACTTC. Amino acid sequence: CASSPPGLAVAGYEQYF.

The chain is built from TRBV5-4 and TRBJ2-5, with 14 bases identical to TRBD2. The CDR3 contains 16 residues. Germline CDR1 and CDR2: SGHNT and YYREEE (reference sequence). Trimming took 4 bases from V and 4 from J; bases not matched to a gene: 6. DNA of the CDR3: TGTGCCAGCAGCCGCGGGACTAGCGGGAGTCTAGAGACCCAGTACTTC. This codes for CASSRGTSGSLETQYF.

Here the CDR3 reads CAISPGQEDQPQHF. Written as DNA, the CDR3 is TGTGCCATCAGTCCCGGACAGGAAGATCAGCCCCAGCATTTT. The V and J genes are TRBV10-3 and TRBJ1-5; 7 bases line up with TRBD1. The CDR3 sequence is 14 residues long. J was trimmed by 5 bases and V by 5 bases; bases with no gene match: 6. Germline CDR1 ENHRY, CDR2 SYGVKD.

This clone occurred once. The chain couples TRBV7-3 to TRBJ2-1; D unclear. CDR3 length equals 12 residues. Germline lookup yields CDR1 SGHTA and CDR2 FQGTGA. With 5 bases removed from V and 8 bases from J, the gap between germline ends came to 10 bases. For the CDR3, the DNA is TGTGCCAGCAGCAGGCGGCGCGATGAGCAGTTCTTC. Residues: CASSRRRDEQFF.

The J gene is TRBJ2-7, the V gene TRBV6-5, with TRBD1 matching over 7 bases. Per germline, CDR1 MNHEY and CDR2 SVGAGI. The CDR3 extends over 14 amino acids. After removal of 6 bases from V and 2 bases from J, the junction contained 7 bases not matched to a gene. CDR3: CASRLDRAPYEQYF. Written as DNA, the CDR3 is TGTGCCAGCAGACTTGACAGGGCCCCCTACGAGCAGTACTTC.

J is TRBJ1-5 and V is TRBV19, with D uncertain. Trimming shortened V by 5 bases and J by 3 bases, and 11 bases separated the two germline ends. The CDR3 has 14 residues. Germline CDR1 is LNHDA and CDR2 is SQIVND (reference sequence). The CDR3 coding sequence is TGTGCCAGTAGTGAGAGCGGATTCAATCAGCCCCAGCATTTT. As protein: CASSESGFNQPQHF.

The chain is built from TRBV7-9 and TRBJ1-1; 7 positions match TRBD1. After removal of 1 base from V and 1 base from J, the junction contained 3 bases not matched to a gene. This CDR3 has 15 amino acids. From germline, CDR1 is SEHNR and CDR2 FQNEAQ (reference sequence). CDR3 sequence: CASSLDSGGNTEAFF. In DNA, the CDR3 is TGTGCCAGCAGCTTAGATTCAGGGGGGAACACTGAAGCTTTCTTT.